The 17 T cell receptor beta chains given below trace back to one sample, sequenced in a study of Tregs in tolerant kidney transplant recipients. Method: immunoSEQ multiplex PCR; TCRdb's copy keeps in-frame clones and lacks some. This sample's table reports some 25,000 clones. Mixed chimerism was transient after nonmyeloablative marrow transplants from related graft donors. The material sequenced was CD4+ T cells from blood (PBMCs), taken 6 months after the transplant. The receptors here all came from a human patient who received a combined kidney and bone marrow transplant. Some T cells may be graft donor cells.

Points on this clone: The CDR3 goes on 3 residues after the read ends, and that part is filled in from the germline J gene. This chain links TRBV2 with TRBJ1-1; 8 bases fit TRBD1. Germline V gene sequence: CDR1 SNHLY, CDR2 FYNNEI. With 2 bases clipped from V and 4 bases from J, the junction kept 3 bases outside the gene matches. This CDR3 is built from 14 residues. The sequenced CDR3 bases are TGTGCCAGCAGTGAATGGGGACAGGTCACTGAA. It translates to CASSEWGQVTE. The whole CDR3 protein is CASSEWGQVTEAFF.

Concerning this clone itself: The junction does not match germline at one end; this may be a read error. The CDR3 end lies 3 residues beyond the end of the read and is filled in from the germline J gene. The chain combines TRBV4-2 with TRBJ2-2; D not certain. The CDR3 contains 16 residues. Germline lookup yields CDR1 LGHNA and CDR2 YNFKEQ. CDR3 protein: CASSQEVGRGAGELFF. CDR3 DNA (partial): TGCGCCAGCAGCCAAGAGGTTGGGCGAGGCGCCGGGGAG.

Comments on this clone: The sequence runs out 3 residues before the end of the CDR3; the remainder is reconstructed from the germline J gene. The chain carries TRBV5-1 and TRBJ2-1, with D maybe TRBD1 (5 bases). Germline V gene sequence: CDR1 SGHRS, CDR2 YFSETQ. V gave up 2 bases and J gave up 5 bases, with 5 bases separating them. The CDR3 contains 12 residues. CDR3 sequence reads: CASSLQDNEQFF. Incomplete CDR3 DNA: TGCGCCAGCAGCTTACAGGACAATGAG.

Concerning this clone itself: The read ends 3 residues early relative to the CDR3; the germline J gene fills the gap. The genes are TRBV12-3 or TRBV12-4 and TRBJ2-1, with 8 bases lining up with TRBD1. The CDR3 has 15 residues. V shed 5 bases, J shed 4 bases, and the junction held 7 bases outside the gene matches. Here the CDR3 reads CASSPGQASYNEQFF. Partial CDR3 DNA: TGTGCCAGCAGTCCGGGACAGGCGTCATACAATGAG.

Turning to this clone: The CDR3 extends 3 residues past the end of the read, so its final part is completed from the germline J gene. The chain carries TRBV6-1 and TRBJ1-2; TRBD1 matches at 8 bases. The CDR3 covers 14 residues. The J segment lost 4 bases and the V segment lost 4 bases, leaving 5 bases of the junction unmatched. Germline assignment: CDR1 MNHNS and CDR2 SASEGT. This CDR3 reads CASSGAGGIYGYTF. CDR3 bases read: TGTGCCAGCAGTGGGGCAGGGGGCATCTATGGC.

Turning to this clone: The read ends 3 residues shy of where the CDR3 ends; the end is completed using the germline J gene. The V and J genes are TRBV5-1 and TRBJ2-5, with 9 bases matching TRBD2. CDR1 and CDR2 (germline): SGHRS, YFSETQ. V gave up 4 bases and J gave up 2 bases; unmatched junction bases: 9. The CDR3 sequence is 16 residues long. The DNA read from the CDR3 is TGCGCCAGCAGCCCGGGTAGGGCGGGAGGGCAAGAGACC. This encodes CASSPGRAGGQET. The full CDR3 protein reads CASSPGRAGGQETQYF.

CDR3 bases read: TGTGCCAGTAGTGTCGACCCGAGAGGGGAG. This codes for CASSVDPRGE. The entire CDR3 sequence reads CASSVDPRGEAFF. This sequence joins TRBV19 and TRBJ1-1, with D possibly matching TRBD1 (5 bases). Sequencing ends 3 residues short of the CDR3 end; the germline J gene provides the rest. The CDR3 length is 13 residues. Germline CDR1 LNHDA, CDR2 SQIVND (reference sequence).

Points on this clone: The DNA ends 3 residues before the CDR3 does, and the rest of the CDR3 is filled in from the germline J gene. This chain links TRBV27 with TRBJ1-1, with 7 nucleotides matching TRBD1. Germline CDR1 is MNHEY and CDR2 is SMNVEV (reference sequence). This CDR3 contains 13 residues. V dropped 10 bases and J dropped 6; count of bases not matched to a gene: 11. The DNA read from the CDR3 is TGTGCCACCATCGCGAGGGGGCGGCCTGAA. It yields the protein CATIARGRPE. The CDR3 in its entirety is CATIARGRPEAFF.

With respect to this clone: The read is 3 residues too short to cover the CDR3 end, so that end is filled in from the germline J gene. The rearrangement uses TRBV5-6 and TRBJ2-5, with D possibly TRBD2 on 6 matching bases. V dropped 5 bases and J dropped 5 bases, with 13 bases sitting between them. This CDR3 spans 13 amino acids. Germline V gene sequence: CDR1 SGHDT, CDR2 YYEEEE. The CDR3 spells CASRLLATETQYF. The CDR3 bases that were read are TGTGCCAGCAGGTTACTAGCTACGGAGACC.

A word on this clone: The sequence runs out 3 residues before the end of the CDR3; the remainder is reconstructed from the germline J gene. This chain joins TRBV5-1 and TRBJ1-1; TRBD1 aligns across 8 bases. CDR1 is SGHRS and CDR2 is YFSETQ in the germline V gene. This CDR3 region has 14 residues. V gave up 4 bases and J gave up 2 bases; unmatched junction bases: 4. CDR3 bases read: TGCGCCAGCAGCCTGACAGGGGCCAACACTGAA. Encoded protein: CASSLTGANTE. The full-length CDR3 reads as CASSLTGANTEAFF.

Concerning this clone itself: The read is 3 residues too short to cover the CDR3 end, so that end is filled in from the germline J gene. The genes are TRBV7-9 and TRBJ1-4; D unclear. The CDR3 has 14 amino acids. The germline gives CDR1 SEHNR, CDR2 FQNEAQ (reference sequence). Trimming took off 6 bases at V and 1 base at J, with 9 bases between the two ends. CDR3 bases read: TGTGCCAGCAGGCCCTCCGGAACTAATGAAAAA. This sequence encodes CASRPSGTNEK. The CDR3 in full is CASRPSGTNEKLFF.

About this clone itself: The read halts 3 residues ahead of the CDR3 end, with the missing end drawn from the germline J gene. J is TRBJ1-3 and V is TRBV5-1, with a tentative D call TRBD1 (5 bases). Germline V CDR1 and CDR2: SGHRS, YFSETQ. The V end was cut by 2 bases, the J end by 4 bases, with 10 bases between. The CDR3 runs to 14 residues. The CDR3 is CASSFQGSGNTIYF. CDR3 DNA, as far as it was read: TGCGCCAGCAGCTTCCAGGGAAGCGGAAACACC.

About this clone: The read halts 3 residues ahead of the CDR3 end, with the missing end drawn from the germline J gene. J is TRBJ2-7 and V is TRBV5-1; the match to TRBD1 covers 7 bases. The germline V gene encodes CDR1 SGHRS and CDR2 YFSETQ. The CDR3 consists of 13 residues. V lost 4 bases and J lost 5; bases outside the gene matches: 6. The CDR3: CASSTSTGHEQYF. The CDR3 bases that were read are TGCGCCAGCAGCACGTCGACAGGGCACGAG.

Worth noting for this clone: The read falls 3 residues short of the CDR3 end, and the missing part is taken from the germline J gene. The chain is built from TRBV2 and TRBJ2-5, with a tentative D call TRBD1 (5 bases). Germline lookup yields CDR1 SNHLY and CDR2 FYNNEI. The V end lost 3 bases, the J end lost 7 bases, and 12 bases lay between the germline ends. The CDR3 has 13 residues. The sequenced part of the CDR3 DNA is TGTGCCAGCAGTGATCGGACAAGGGGGACC. It translates to CASSDRTRGT. The full CDR3 protein reads CASSDRTRGTQYF.

As for this clone: The missing CDR3 end, 3 residues past where the read stops, is filled in from the germline J gene. The genes are TRBV20-1 and TRBJ1-5; 8 bases are shared with TRBD1. The CDR3 consists of 12 residues. Per the germline V gene, CDR1 is DFQATT and CDR2 is SNEGSKA (reference sequence). Partial CDR3 DNA: TGCAGCCTCGACAGGGGCGGCCAGCCC. Protein product: CSLDRGGQP. The full CDR3 is CSLDRGGQPQHF.

Concerning this clone: Coverage ceases 3 residues before the CDR3 finishes, and the germline J gene fills in the end. This chain links TRBV18 with TRBJ1-2; D is possibly TRBD1 (6 bases). The CDR3 is 14 residues long. Germline V gives CDR1 KGHSH, CDR2 LQKENI. Partial CDR3 DNA: TGTGCCAGCTCACCGGCAGGGGCCCCCGGGGGC. Its translation is CASSPAGAPGG. The complete CDR3 reads CASSPAGAPGGYTF.

On this clone itself: The read terminates 3 residues before the CDR3 end, so the remaining end is supplied by the germline J gene. J is TRBJ2-1 and V is TRBV11-3; D call uncertain. Trimming pared 5 bases from V and 8 bases from J, leaving 7 bases between. The CDR3 runs to 11 residues. Germline CDR1 and CDR2: SGHNT and YENEEA. This CDR3 is CASSASDEQFF. The CDR3 DNA, read in part, is TGTGCCAGCAGCGCCAGTGATGAG. The full variable domain, in which reference TRBV11-3 and TRBJ2-1 provide the parts outside the CDR3, is EAGVVQSPRYKIIEKKQPVAFWCNPISGHNTLYWYLQNLGQGPELLIRYENEEAVDDSQLPKDRFSAERLKGVDSTLKIQPAELGDSAVYLCASSASDEQFFGPGTRLTVL.